Detailed here is one TCR beta chain. What this receptor recognizes is not known. Nothing much larger sits one base from this clone, and base qualities are not available. The sample was run on an Illumina HiSeq 2500. Quantitative 5'-RACE with molecular barcodes was used to prepare TCR beta libraries. Turning to the authors' computational methods: Disease-linked TCR variants were identified with a new computational method built on a probabilistic model of VDJ rearrangement. The public reads were quality trimmed at Q25 with fastp and then assembled into clones with MiXCR by TCRdb, keeping productive beta chains. Here each entry gathers all rows of one CDR3 protein and keeps the most common genes and DNA. The authors' filters were not applied to this entry. The sample has some 120,000 distinct CDR3 sequences on record, approximately 15% of them singletons. The biggest ten clones account for 2.5% to 3.5% of the sample.

Reading the germline V gene gives CDR1 SGHDT and CDR2 YYEEEE. Including cysteine and phenylalanine, the CDR3 has 15 amino acids. Only the CDR3 portion is preserved as DNA: 45 bases, with reading frame beginning at the first base. V ends up 4 bases short and J 0 bases short, with an unmatched junction base count of 4. This entry belongs to a study of CD8 T cells in ankylosing spondylitis (dated by TCRdb to 2015 to 2018). A note on the overall study: The study set out to find disease-linked TCR variants by profiling T cell receptor beta repertoires in ankylosing spondylitis patients and healthy donors. In total, the full study cohort was made up of some 100 healthy donors and approximately 27 ankylosing spondylitis patients. Samples of peripheral blood were taken, and for ankylosing spondylitis patients, synovial fluid was collected as well.

Results the study describes overall, beyond this receptor: Some motif variants had previously been reported in the synovial fluid and blood of reactive arthritis patients, which suggests shared mechanisms of disease initiation. Blood from ankylosing spondylitis patients appeared to be characterized by a TCR beta motif composed of roughly 8 highly homologous amino acid variants. The disease-linked clones were reported to be significantly enriched in matched synovial fluid samples from ankylosing spondylitis patients. The disease-linked clones showed a CD8+ phenotype and occurred at relatively low frequencies in peripheral blood.

The sequencing input was blood, either unsorted or a sorted T cell fraction (not recorded which). This receptor was obtained from a female donor with ankylosing spondylitis or in good health (not recorded which). The chain was built from TRBV5-6 and TRBJ1-1; 9 central bases correspond to TRBD1. The CDR3 region: CASSPTGGVNTEAFF. The nucleotide sequence reads TGTGCCAGCAGCCCGACAGGGGGTGTGAACACTGAAGCTTTCTTT.